This T cell receptor beta chain is from a study of blood T cell repertoires in COVID-19. Clones were sequenced by immunoSEQ multiplex PCR, and TCRdb holds only the in-frame ones, with some missing. Of 100,000 or so clones in the sample, about 83% were seen once. As to this clone: At the DNA level, this CDR3 is encoded by other sequences in the same sample as well.

The CDR3 runs to 16 residues. The germline V gene encodes CDR1 SGHTA and CDR2 FQGNSA. Deletions cut 5 bases from V and 6 bases from J, with 19 bases between. This sequence joins TRBV7-2 and TRBJ2-2; perhaps TRBD1 as D (7 bases). The source of this sequence is a human donor in a cohort sampled during active COVID-19. The material sequenced was peripheral blood. The CDR3 here is CASSRERGRGAGELFF. DNA of the CDR3: TGTGCCAGCAGCCGGGAGAGGGGGCGAGGGGCCGGGGAGCTGTTTTTT.